The 7 T cell receptor beta chains presented below share a single source sample, sequenced in a study of T cell responses to AZD1222 COVID-19 vaccine. Data came from immunoSEQ multiplex PCR; TCRdb stores just in-frame clones and leaves some out. This table has about 190,000 clones, roughly 93% appearing once. The specimen was peripheral blood, collected on day 0 of AZD1222 vaccination. The source is an adult in good health.

The chain links TRBV5-6 to TRBJ1-2, with 10 bases identical to TRBD1. The ends lost 2 bases at V and 5 bases at J; junction bases unmatched: 9. This CDR3 contains 16 residues. Germline values: CDR1 SGHDT, CDR2 YYEEEE. The CDR3 here is CASSFGTGALRYGYTF. DNA of the CDR3: TGTGCCAGCAGCTTCGGGACAGGGGCCCTTAGGTATGGCTACACCTTC.

The gene calls are TRBV2 and TRBJ2-2; no clear D. V was shortened by 3 bases and J by 5 bases, with 10 bases between the two germline ends. The CDR3 runs 14 residues. Germline CDR1 and CDR2: SNHLY and FYNNEI. The CDR3 nucleotides are TGTGCCAGCAGTGAGGTTAGGATAACCGGGGAGCTGTTTTTT. Translation: CASSEVRITGELFF.

V usage is TRBV5-4 and J usage is TRBJ2-1, with TRBD1 identical over 10 bases. Germline CDR1 and CDR2: SGHNT and YYREEE (reference sequence). This CDR3 comprises 14 residues. Trimming took 4 bases from V and 8 from J; bases not matched to a gene: 6. The CDR3 protein is CASSPETGGYEQFF. In nucleotides, the CDR3 is TGTGCCAGCAGCCCGGAGACAGGGGGCTATGAGCAGTTCTTC.

Remarks on this clone: This specimen includes other DNA sequences encoding the same CDR3. This chain connects TRBV27 to TRBJ2-1, with a tentative D call TRBD2 (6 bases). Trimming removed 5 bases from V and 7 bases from J, with 15 bases in between. Germline V gene lookup returns CDR1 MNHEY and CDR2 SMNVEV (reference sequence). The CDR3 runs to 14 residues. In DNA, the CDR3 is TGTGCCAGCAGTACCGGGACTGGAGGGAATGAGCAGTTCTTC. Protein sequence: CASSTGTGGNEQFF.

The chain combines TRBV3-1 (or the pseudogene TRBV3-2) with TRBJ2-1; D may match TRBD1 or TRBD2 (5 bases each). Germline assignment: CDR1 LGHDT and CDR2 YNNKEL (reference sequence). CDR3 length equals 14 residues. Trimming pared 0 bases from V and 9 bases from J, leaving 12 bases between. This chain's CDR3 is CASSQDRERGEQFF. The DNA for the CDR3 is TGTGCCAGCAGCCAAGATCGAGAGAGGGGTGAGCAGTTCTTC.

The rearrangement links TRBV7-8 to TRBJ1-5, with a weak D call TRBD1 (5 bases). The length of the CDR3 is 13 residues. The V gene's germline CDR1 is SGHVS and CDR2 FQNEAQ. Trimming shortened V by 5 bases and J by 6 bases, and 11 bases separated the two germline ends. CDR3 region: CASSGQGSQPQHF. In nucleotides, the CDR3 is TGTGCCAGCAGCGGTCAGGGAAGTCAGCCCCAGCATTTT.

The chain recombines TRBV7-9 with TRBJ2-7; 7 nucleotides match TRBD2. There are 17 residues in the CDR3. CDR1 and CDR2 from the germline V gene are SEHNR and FQNEAQ (reference sequence). V was clipped by 2 bases and J by 3 bases; unmatched bases: 13. The CDR3 loop reads CASSLTPLETSHYEQYF. The CDR3 DNA follows: TGTGCCAGCAGCTTAACTCCGCTGGAGACTAGCCACTACGAGCAGTACTTC.